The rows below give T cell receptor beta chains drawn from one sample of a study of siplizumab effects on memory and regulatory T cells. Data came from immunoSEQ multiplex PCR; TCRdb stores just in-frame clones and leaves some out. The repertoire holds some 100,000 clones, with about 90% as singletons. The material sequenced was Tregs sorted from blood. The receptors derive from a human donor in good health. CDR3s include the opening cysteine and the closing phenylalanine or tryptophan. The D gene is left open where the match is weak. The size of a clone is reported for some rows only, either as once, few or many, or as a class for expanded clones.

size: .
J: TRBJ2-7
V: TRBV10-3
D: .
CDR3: CAISESSSGYEQYF
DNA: TGTGCCATCAGTGAGAGTAGTAGCGGCTACGAGCAGTACTTC

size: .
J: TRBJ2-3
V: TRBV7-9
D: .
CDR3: CASSLDLYTQYF
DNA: TGTGCCAGCAGCTTAGATCTTTATACGCAGTATTTT

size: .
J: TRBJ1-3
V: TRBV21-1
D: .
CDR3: CASSILKDREAGNTIYF
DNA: TGTGCCAGCAGCATACTAAAGGACAGGGAGGCTGGAAACACCATATATTTT

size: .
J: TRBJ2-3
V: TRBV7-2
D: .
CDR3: CASSLGYGPSTDTQYF
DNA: TGTGCCAGCAGCTTAGGTTATGGGCCGAGCACAGATACGCAGTATTTT

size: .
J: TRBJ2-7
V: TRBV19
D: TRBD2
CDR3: CASSGRLADKREQYF
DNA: TGTGCCAGTAGTGGCCGACTAGCGGACAAGAGGGAGCAGTACTTC

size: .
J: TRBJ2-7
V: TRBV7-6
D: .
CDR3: CASSLQRAPNEQYF
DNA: TGTGCCAGCAGCTTACAACGAGCTCCCAACGAGCAGTACTTC

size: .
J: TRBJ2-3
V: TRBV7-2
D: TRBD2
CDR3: CASSLMGLAGRNTDTQYF
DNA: TGTGCCAGCAGCTTAATGGGCTTAGCGGGACGTAACACAGATACGCAGTATTTT

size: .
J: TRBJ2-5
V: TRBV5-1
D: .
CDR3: CASSLDWLGGWETQYF
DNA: TGCGCCAGCAGCTTGGACTGGCTAGGAGGTTGGGAGACCCAGTACTTC

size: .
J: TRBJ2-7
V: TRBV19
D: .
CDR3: CASSQGPSSTYEQYF
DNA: TGTGCCAGTAGCCAGGGCCCTAGCTCTACCTACGAGCAGTACTTC

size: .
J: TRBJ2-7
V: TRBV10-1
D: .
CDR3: CASSEFSLQYF
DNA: TGCGCCAGCAGTGAGTTCTCTCTACAGTACTTC

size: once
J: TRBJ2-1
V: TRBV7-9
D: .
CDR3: CASSFINEQFF
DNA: TGTGCCAGCAGCTTCATCAATGAGCAGTTCTTC

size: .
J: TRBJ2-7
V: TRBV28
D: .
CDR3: CASSPLQGPSGEQYF
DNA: TGTGCCAGCAGTCCACTACAGGGACCCAGTGGAGAGCAGTACTTC

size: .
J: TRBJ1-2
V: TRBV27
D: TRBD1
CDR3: CASSLGQGALGYTF
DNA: TGTGCCAGCAGCCTAGGACAGGGGGCGCTTGGCTACACCTTC

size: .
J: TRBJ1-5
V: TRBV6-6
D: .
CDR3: CASSYRRTDYQPQHF
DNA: TGTGCCAGCAGTTACCGCCGGACTGACTATCAGCCCCAGCATTTT

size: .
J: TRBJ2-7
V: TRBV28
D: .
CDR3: CASRSGVGEQYF
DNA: TGTGCCAGCAGATCAGGGGTTGGCGAGCAGTACTTC

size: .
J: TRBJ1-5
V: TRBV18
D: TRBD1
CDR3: CASSPPGQAQPQHF
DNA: TGTGCCAGCTCACCACCGGGACAGGCGCAGCCCCAGCATTTT

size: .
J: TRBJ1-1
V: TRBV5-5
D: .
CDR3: CASSLLIQMNTEAFF
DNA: TGTGCCAGCAGCTTGTTGATTCAGATGAACACTGAAGCTTTCTTT